The T cell receptor beta chain under discussion was sequenced for a study of response to subunit inactivated influenza vaccine. This clonotype was seen more than once but under ten times. Germline loops: CDR1 LGHDT, CDR2 YNNKEL (reference sequence). The CDR3 has 13 residues. The germline V and J ends were trimmed by 0 bases and 6 bases, with 8 bases remaining between them. A single record per CDR3 protein comes from TCRdb applying MiXCR to the RT-PCR reads. The profile shows about 540,000 distinct CDR3 sequences, 20% to 25% of them singletons. The sample was also linked to a second study, of T cells expressing NK-cell markers. Per that paper: Libraries used 5'RACE template switching adding universal primer site and UMIs.

The sequence was obtained from a man aged 45-65 years who received an inactivated influenza vaccine. The sequences come from CD4+ T cells sorted from PBMCs, collected 11 to 12 days after vaccination. This chain links TRBV3-1 with TRBJ1-1; D gene unclear. This CDR3 reads CASSQEGISEAFF. CDR3 in DNA: TGTGCCAGCAGCCAAGAAGGGATATCTGAAGCTTTCTTT.